This T cell receptor beta chain was retrieved from a study of PD-1 blockade in classical Hodgkin lymphoma. Sequenced by immunoSEQ multiplex PCR; TCRdb stores in-frame clones only, minus some. This table holds about 21,000 clones, 90% to 95% found once. Time point: newly diagnosed, previously untreated cHL patient sample. The V end lost 1 base, the J end lost 4 bases, and 11 bases lay between the germline ends. This CDR3 spans 15 amino acids. Germline CDR1 and CDR2: MNHNY and SVGAGI (reference sequence). The sequencing input was peripheral blood mononuclear cells (PBMCs). The chain recombines TRBV6-6 with TRBJ1-5; D is perhaps TRBD1 (5 bases). The receptor was isolated from a human donor with classical Hodgkin lymphoma. The CDR3 sequence is CASSYYRDGNQPQHF. The CDR3 coding sequence is TGTGCCAGCAGTTACTACCGGGACGGGAATCAGCCCCAGCATTTT.